These 17 T cell receptor beta chains share one sample of origin, sequenced in a study of human T cells and chemical hapten exposure (dated by TCRdb to the early 2020s). Libraries were prepared through RACE. Sequencing was carried out with a NextSeq 500. TCRdb passed the public sequencing reads through fastp at Q25 and MiXCR, retaining productive beta sequences. Records with the same CDR3 protein are collapsed into one entry carrying the most frequent genes and DNA. The sample table records a few hundred thousand distinct CDR3 sequences; approximately 5.8% of these occur just once. Clones ranked in the top ten supply approximately 8.2% of the sample. This specimen's time point label, per the study, means: pre-sensitization, week 0. The meaning of the sample's treatment or condition label: therapeutic diphenylcyclopropenone sensitization with weekly scalp DPC. The sequences come from whole blood, collected in connection with sensitization to the hapten diphenylcyclopropenone (DPC). The receptors shown here come from a young woman with alopecia areata. Some clones in this sample may be carry-over from other donors' samples.

Many counts were recorded for this clonotype. The chain combines TRBV18 with TRBJ1-3; TRBD1 might be the D (5 bases). Germline CDR1 and CDR2: KGHSH and LQKENI. CDR3 length: 16 amino acids. Trimming left V 3 bases short and J 0 bases short, with 12 bases between. The CDR3 DNA reads TGTGCCAGCTCACCCGCTGGGGGTCTCTCTGGAAACACCATATATTTT. It encodes CASSPAGGLSGNTIYF.

This clonotype was counted at least ten times. The rearrangement uses TRBV28 and TRBJ2-3, with TRBD1 matching over 8 bases. The CDR3 sequence is 19 residues long. V trimming: 1 base; J trimming: 1 base; junction bases outside the gene matches: 13. Germline lookup yields CDR1 MDHEN and CDR2 SYDVKM. CDR3 amino acids: CASSLYTTGAVKGTDTQYF. The DNA of the CDR3 is TGTGCCAGCAGTTTATATACGACAGGGGCCGTCAAAGGCACAGATACGCAGTATTTT.

This clonotype was recorded many times. This chain connects TRBV7-9 to TRBJ1-1; the D is unclear. CDR3 length: 14 residues. Germline V gives CDR1 SEHNR, CDR2 FQNEAQ (reference sequence). The V end was cut by 1 base, the J end by 10 bases, with 16 bases between. Written as DNA, the CDR3 is TGTGCCAGCAGCTTAGAATCTCGGACTCCCCGAGCTTTCTTT. This translates into CASSLESRTPRAFF.

Many counts were recorded for this clonotype. The chain couples TRBV27 to TRBJ1-2; 7 bases line up with TRBD1. Per the germline V gene, CDR1 is MNHEY and CDR2 is SMNVEV (reference sequence). CDR3 length: 15 amino acids. The V segment lost 3 bases and the J segment 3 bases; nucleotides outside the gene matches: 7. The CDR3 is CASSFARDSDYGYTF. The DNA of the CDR3 is TGTGCCAGCAGTTTCGCCCGGGACAGCGACTATGGCTACACCTTC.

This clonotype occurred many times. The V call is TRBV2, the J call TRBJ1-4; D is possibly TRBD1 (5 bases). The CDR3 is 13 amino acids. Germline lookup yields CDR1 SNHLY and CDR2 FYNNEI. V was trimmed by 2 bases and J by 8 bases, leaving 9 bases between them. The CDR3 spells CASSELREEKLFF. In DNA, the CDR3 is TGTGCCAGCAGTGAACTCAGGGAGGAAAAACTGTTTTTT.

DNA of the CDR3: TGTGCCATCAGTATCCTAAATATCGTCAGGGGGCGGAACACTGAAGCTTTCTTT. It translates to CAISILNIVRGRNTEAFF. V is TRBV10-3 and J is TRBJ1-1; 8 bases are a match to TRBD1. The CDR3 consists of 18 residues. Germline V gives CDR1 ENHRY, CDR2 SYGVKD. Trimming removed 5 bases from V and 1 base from J; junction bases left unmatched: 15.

The genes are TRBV6-2 or TRBV6-3 and TRBJ2-6; no reliable D call. Germline-derived CDR1 and CDR2 are MNHEY and SVGEGT. This CDR3 has 15 residues. Trimming stripped 2 bases from V and 0 bases from J, with 5 bases between. CDR3 nucleotides: TGTGCCAGCAGTTACGGGAACTCTGGGGCCAACGTCCTGACTTTC. This sequence encodes CASSYGNSGANVLTF.

This clonotype has ten or more counts. The chain uses TRBV5-6 and TRBJ2-1; a possible D gene is TRBD1 (6 bases). Trimming took off 5 bases at V and 7 bases at J, with 10 bases between the two ends. This CDR3 is built from 12 residues. Germline assignment: CDR1 SGHDT and CDR2 YYEEEE. In nucleotides, the CDR3 is TGTGCCAGCAGTTTTCAGGGGAATGAGCAGTTCTTC. Translated, it gives CASSFQGNEQFF.

This clonotype was counted between two and nine times. This sequence joins TRBV4-1 and TRBJ2-1; 10 bases align to TRBD2. The V segment lost 4 bases and the J segment 2 bases; nucleotides outside the gene matches: 5. The CDR3 runs to 16 residues. The germline V gene encodes CDR1 MGHRA and CDR2 YSYEKL. This chain's CDR3 is CASSRNSGGAYNEQFF. CDR3 DNA: TGCGCCAGCAGCCGTAACAGCGGGGGGGCCTACAATGAGCAGTTCTTC.

The chain carries TRBV7-9 and TRBJ2-7; a possible D gene is TRBD1 (5 bases). CDR1 is SEHNR and CDR2 is FQNEAQ in the germline V gene (reference sequence). There are 13 residues in the CDR3. Trimming removed 5 bases at V and 4 bases at J, with 12 bases between. The CDR3 here is CASSAWTLYEQYF. The DNA of the CDR3 is TGTGCCAGCAGCGCTTGGACACTTTACGAGCAGTACTTC.

The chain has TRBV18 and TRBJ1-1, with D possibly matching TRBD1 (5 bases). V shed 6 bases and J shed 1 base, with 18 bases lying between them. CDR1 and CDR2 (germline): KGHSH, LQKENI. There are 16 residues in the CDR3. CDR3 nucleotide sequence: TGTGCCAGCTCGAATTGGGACTTCCATTGGAACACTGAAGCTTTCTTT. Translating it yields CASSNWDFHWNTEAFF.

This clonotype showed up just a few times. The rearrangement joins TRBV11-1 to TRBJ2-4; tentatively, D is TRBD2 (5 bases). Germline lookup yields CDR1 SGHAT and CDR2 FQDESV (reference sequence). The ends were cut back, 5 bases at V and 4 bases at J, with 12 bases in the middle. The CDR3 contains 14 residues. CDR3 amino acids: CASSTRDAKNIQYF. CDR3 nucleotides: TGTGCCAGCAGCACCCGGGATGCAAAAAACATTCAGTACTTC.

The chain employs TRBV7-8 and TRBJ1-5, with D maybe TRBD1 (6 bases). This CDR3 is 14 amino acids long. Looked up from germline, CDR1 is SGHVS and CDR2 is FQNEAQ. V dropped 5 bases and J dropped 6 bases, with 14 bases sitting between them. The DNA for the CDR3 is TGTGCCAGCAGCACAGGACAGATCGGTCAGCCCCAGCATTTT. As protein: CASSTGQIGQPQHF.

This clonotype was seen at least ten times. This rearrangement joins TRBV6-1 to TRBJ1-2, with D unclear. Deletions cut 5 bases from V and 8 bases from J, with 21 bases between. The germline V gene has CDR1 MNHNS and CDR2 SASEGT. This CDR3 comprises 15 residues. The DNA of the CDR3 is TGTGCCAGCAGTTCCCGAGAGGGTCCGGCGGTAGGCTACACCTTC. Translated, it gives CASSSREGPAVGYTF.

This clonotype was seen ten or more times. The V and J genes are TRBV5-1 and TRBJ2-1; 10 nucleotides line up with TRBD2. The CDR3 consists of 15 residues. Germline V gene lookup returns CDR1 SGHRS and CDR2 YFSETQ. Trimming took 0 bases from V and 10 from J; bases not matched to a gene: 7. DNA for the CDR3: TGCGCCAGCAGCTTGGTAGCGGGGGGTTCCCCAGAGCAGTTCTTC. It codes for CASSLVAGGSPEQFF.

There are many counts of this clonotype. V is TRBV29-1 and J is TRBJ2-2; D is perhaps TRBD2 (6 bases). The CDR3 totals 16 residues. The germline V gene has CDR1 SQVTM and CDR2 ANQGSEA. The CDR3 DNA reads TGCACCATTTTGGAGGGCGGCTCCCTGAACACCGGGGAGCTGTTTTTT. Its protein is CTILEGGSLNTGELFF.

CDR3 sequence reads: CASSLAVGGGETQYF. The CDR3 coding sequence is TGTGCCAGCAGCTTGGCCGTCGGAGGGGGAGAGACCCAGTACTTC. This rearrangement joins TRBV5-5 to TRBJ2-5; D is tentatively TRBD1 or TRBD2 (6 bases each). CDR1 SGHKS and CDR2 YYEKEE come from the germline V gene (reference sequence). Trimming left V 0 bases short and J 4 bases short, with 13 bases between. CDR3 length equals 15 residues.